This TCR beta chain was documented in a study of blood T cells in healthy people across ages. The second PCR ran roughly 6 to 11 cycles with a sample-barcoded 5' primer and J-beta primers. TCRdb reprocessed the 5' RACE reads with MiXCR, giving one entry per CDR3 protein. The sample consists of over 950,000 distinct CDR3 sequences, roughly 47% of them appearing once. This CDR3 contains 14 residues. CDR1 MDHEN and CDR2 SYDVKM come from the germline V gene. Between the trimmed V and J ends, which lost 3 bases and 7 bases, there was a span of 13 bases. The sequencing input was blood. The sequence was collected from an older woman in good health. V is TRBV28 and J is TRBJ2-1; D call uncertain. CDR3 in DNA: TGTGCCAGCAGTTTTCAGAACAGATTAAATGAGCAGTTCTTC. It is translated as CASSFQNRLNEQFF.